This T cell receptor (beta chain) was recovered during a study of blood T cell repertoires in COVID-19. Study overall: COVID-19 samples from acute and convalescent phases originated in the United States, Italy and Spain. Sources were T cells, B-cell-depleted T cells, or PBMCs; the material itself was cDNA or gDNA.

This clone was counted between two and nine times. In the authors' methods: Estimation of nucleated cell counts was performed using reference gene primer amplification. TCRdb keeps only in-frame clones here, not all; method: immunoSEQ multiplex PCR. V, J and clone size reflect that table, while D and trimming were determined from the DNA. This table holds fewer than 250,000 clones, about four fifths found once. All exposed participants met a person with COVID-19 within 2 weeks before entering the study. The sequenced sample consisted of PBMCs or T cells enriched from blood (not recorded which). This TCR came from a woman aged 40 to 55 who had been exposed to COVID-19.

The CDR3 reads CASSQDSLVRQFF. The CDR3 DNA follows: TGCGCCAGCAGCCAAGATTCTCTTGTGAGGCAGTTCTTC. The V gene is TRBV4-1, the J gene TRBJ2-1; no reliable D call. Germline V gene lookup returns CDR1 MGHRA and CDR2 YSYEKL. V lost 0 bases, J lost 12 bases, and 12 bases lay in between. CDR3 length: 13 residues.